Presented here are 28 T cell receptor beta chains from one specimen sequenced in a study of blood T cell repertoires in COVID-19. Profiling relied on immunoSEQ multiplex PCR, and the TCRdb table lists in-frame clones only, not all of them. The sample lists approximately 240,000 clones, about 88% seen once, with 2% to 2.5% in the top ten. Material for sequencing was peripheral blood. The receptors here all came from a woman aged 35 to 49 who had recovered from COVID-19.

The genes are TRBV25-1 and TRBJ1-1, with D possibly TRBD1 on 6 matching bases. Per the germline V gene, CDR1 is MGHDK and CDR2 is SYGVNS. The CDR3 sequence is 15 residues long. V gave up 2 bases and J gave up 4 bases, with 14 bases separating them. CDR3 amino acids: CASSENMGGLTEAFF. CDR3 sequence (DNA): TGTGCCAGCAGTGAAAATATGGGGGGGCTCACTGAAGCTTTCTTT.

There are a few counts of this clone. This chain uses TRBV27 with TRBJ2-7; 8 bases match TRBD2. CDR3 length: 15 residues. Germline CDR1 is MNHEY and CDR2 is SMNVEV (reference sequence). The V and J ends lost 6 bases and 7 bases, in that order; junction bases with no gene match: 14. The CDR3 spells CASRGQRENPSEQYF. CDR3 coding DNA: TGTGCCAGCAGAGGACAGCGGGAGAACCCTTCAGAGCAGTACTTC.

This chain uses TRBV6-2 or TRBV6-3 with TRBJ2-7; either TRBD1 or TRBD2 may fit D (6 bases each). The V end lost 6 bases, the J end lost 4 bases, and 19 bases lay between the germline ends. Germline V CDR1 and CDR2: MNHEY, SVGEGT. The CDR3 consists of 15 residues. The CDR3 DNA reads as TGTGCCAGCAGCAGGGGTCCGGGACTTCCTTACGAGCAGTACTTC. Encoded protein: CASSRGPGLPYEQYF.

This chain joins TRBV7-6 and TRBJ2-5, with 13 bases fitting TRBD2. The CDR3 runs 15 residues. CDR1 is SGHVS, CDR2 FNYEAQ, per germline. J was trimmed by 6 bases and V by 5 bases; bases with no gene match: 6. CDR3 DNA sequence: TGTGCCAGCAGCAGGACTAGCGGGAGTGCAAAGACCCAGTACTTC. This gives the protein CASSRTSGSAKTQYF.

CDR3 coding DNA: TGCGCCAGCAGCCCCTTTGGAGGCGGTAATGAAAAACTGTTTTTT. It yields the protein CASSPFGGGNEKLFF. This chain uses TRBV4-3 with TRBJ1-4; D gene unclear. Looked up from germline, CDR1 is LGHNA and CDR2 is YSLEER. There are 15 residues in the CDR3. The V and J ends lost 4 bases and 4 bases respectively, with 13 bases between them.

This clone was counted a few times. This sequence joins TRBV6-5 and TRBJ1-1, with D maybe TRBD1 (6 bases). The CDR3 has 15 residues. The V and J ends lost 0 bases and 1 base respectively, with 9 bases between them. Per germline, CDR1 MNHEY and CDR2 SVGAGI. The CDR3 loop reads CASSYSWGPNTEAFF. The CDR3 coding sequence is TGTGCCAGCAGTTACTCATGGGGGCCGAACACTGAAGCTTTCTTT.

J is TRBJ2-7 and V is TRBV19; D not certain. The CDR3 is made up of 15 amino acids. V was cut by 6 bases and J by 3 bases, with 18 bases left in between. Germline CDR1 reads LNHDA; CDR2 reads SQIVND (reference sequence). Here the CDR3 DNA reads TGTGCCAGTAGCAGACGACTTCAAGCTGACTACGAGCAGTACTTC. Its protein product is CASSRRLQADYEQYF.

This chain links TRBV7-2 with TRBJ1-1, with 7 nucleotides matching TRBD1. The CDR3 consists of 14 residues. With 1 base clipped from V and 9 bases from J, the junction kept 8 bases outside the gene matches. Germline CDR1 reads SGHTA; CDR2 reads FQGNSA. The CDR3 bases are TGTGCCAGCAGCTTAGAGAGAGGGGGCGAAAAAGCTTTCTTT. It encodes CASSLERGGEKAFF.

The chain carries TRBV5-5 and TRBJ1-2; 9 nucleotides align to TRBD1. Germline trimming cut 3 bases from V and 4 bases from J; bases unmatched to any gene: 1. The CDR3 runs 13 residues. Looked up from germline, CDR1 is SGHKS and CDR2 is YYEKEE (reference sequence). The CDR3 region has the DNA TGTGCCAGCAGCTCGACAGGGGGCTATGGCTACACCTTC. Residues: CASSSTGGYGYTF.

The chain links TRBV27 to TRBJ2-3; D possibly corresponds to TRBD2 (5 bases). The germline CDR1 and CDR2 sequences are MNHEY and SMNVEV (reference sequence). This CDR3 contains 14 residues. V was shortened by 2 bases and J by 0 bases, with 6 bases between the two germline ends. CDR3 residues: CASSLRRSTDTQYF. Here the CDR3 DNA reads TGTGCCAGCAGTTTAAGGAGGAGCACAGATACGCAGTATTTT.

With respect to this clone: A read error may account for a junction end that differs from germline. The rearrangement uses TRBV30 and TRBJ1-4; a weak D match, TRBD1 (6 bases). Germline CDR1 and CDR2: GTSNPN and SVGIG (reference sequence). This CDR3 spans 13 amino acids. The CDR3 here is CARRTEQYEKLFF. The CDR3 DNA is TGTGCCCGGAGGACAGAGCAGTATGAAAAACTGTTTTTT.

The chain joins TRBV3-1 (or the pseudogene TRBV3-2) to TRBJ1-2; D remains unclear. CDR1 is LGHDT, CDR2 YNNKEL, per germline (reference sequence). V lost 4 bases and J 8 bases, leaving 11 bases between the germline ends. The CDR3 has 12 residues. This CDR3 is CASSRPGAGYTF. The CDR3 DNA follows: TGTGCCAGCAGCCGTCCGGGAGCAGGCTACACCTTC.

This clone was counted a single time. The chain is built from TRBV19 and TRBJ2-3; TRBD1 aligns across 7 bases. The trim removed 5 bases at V and 6 bases at J, leaving 11 bases unmatched. The length of the CDR3 is 15 residues. Germline V CDR1 and CDR2: LNHDA, SQIVND (reference sequence). The CDR3 spells CASSQMSTGTDTQYF. CDR3 in DNA: TGTGCCAGTAGTCAGATGTCGACAGGGACGGATACGCAGTATTTT.

This clone was seen just once. The V and J genes are TRBV28 and TRBJ1-6; D call uncertain. The germline gives CDR1 MDHEN, CDR2 SYDVKM. The CDR3 is 14 residues long. The ends were cut back, 2 bases at V and 6 bases at J, with 8 bases in the middle. Here the CDR3 reads CASSLAGPNSPLHF. The CDR3 coding sequence is TGTGCCAGCAGTTTAGCCGGTCCTAATTCACCCCTCCACTTT.

CDR3 sequence (DNA): TGTGCCAGCAGCCCCCCGGGCCCCGGAGGGGCTGGGGCCAACGTCCTGACTTTC. It yields the protein CASSPPGPGGAGANVLTF. V usage is TRBV7-9 and J usage is TRBJ2-6, with D perhaps matching TRBD2 (6 bases). This CDR3 is 18 amino acids long. Germline CDR1 and CDR2: SEHNR and FQNEAQ (reference sequence). V lost 5 bases to trimming and J lost 2 bases, with 19 bases between them.

The rearrangement uses TRBV9 and TRBJ2-5; D is unclear. V dropped 6 bases and J dropped 1 base, with 16 bases sitting between them. Germline CDR1 reads SGDLS; CDR2 reads YYNGEE. The CDR3 loop spans 15 amino acids. In DNA, the CDR3 is TGTGCCAGCACCCTAACTCCCGGGTCCCAAGAGACCCAGTACTTC. It yields the protein CASTLTPGSQETQYF.

The chain links TRBV19 to TRBJ2-2; D not certain. The germline CDR1 and CDR2 sequences are LNHDA and SQIVND (reference sequence). V lost 5 bases, J lost 1 base, and 5 bases lay in between. CDR3 size: 13 residues. The CDR3 is CASSERNTGELFF. The CDR3 DNA follows: TGTGCCAGTAGTGAGCGGAACACCGGGGAGCTGTTTTTT.

This clone has only one observation. The chain couples TRBV5-6 to TRBJ1-4; D not certain. V gave up 4 bases and J gave up 5 bases, with 15 bases separating them. Per germline, CDR1 SGHDT and CDR2 YYEEEE. The CDR3 is 15 residues long. The DNA of the CDR3 is TGTGCCAGCAGCCTATCGTACGTGACAAATGAAAAACTGTTTTTT. This sequence encodes CASSLSYVTNEKLFF.

This clone has only a few counts. This chain links TRBV4-3 with TRBJ1-5; TRBD1 aligns across 9 bases. The germline V gene has CDR1 LGHNA and CDR2 YSLEER. The junction had 4 bases not matched to a gene; V was cut back by 4 bases and J by 0 bases. The CDR3 contains 16 residues. CDR3 sequence: CASSPGTGNSNQPQHF. Here the CDR3 DNA reads TGCGCCAGCAGCCCAGGGACAGGGAATAGCAATCAGCCCCAGCATTTT.

This rearrangement joins TRBV11-3 to TRBJ1-3; 8 bases fit TRBD1. With V trimmed by 4 bases and J by 7 bases, 3 bases remained unmatched. The CDR3 consists of 13 residues. Germline CDR1 and CDR2: SGHNT and YENEEA. CDR3 amino acids: CASSSGQANTIYF. The CDR3 region has the DNA TGTGCCAGCAGCTCGGGACAGGCCAACACCATATATTTT.

In DNA form, the CDR3 reads TGTGCCAGCAGCGAGACTGGCCAGGGATTCTACGAGCAGTACTTC. Its protein is CASSETGQGFYEQYF. This chain connects TRBV9 to TRBJ2-7, with D perhaps matching TRBD1 (5 bases). With 3 bases removed from V and 3 bases from J, the gap between germline ends came to 16 bases. The CDR3 covers 15 residues. Per germline, CDR1 SGDLS and CDR2 YYNGEE.

The chain combines TRBV9 with TRBJ2-2; 13 bases agree with TRBD2. After removal of 3 bases from V and 4 bases from J, the junction contained 3 bases not matched to a gene. CDR1 SGDLS and CDR2 YYNGEE come from the germline V gene. The CDR3 contains 16 residues. CDR3 in amino acids: CASSGTSGGATGELFF. The CDR3 bases are TGTGCCAGCAGCGGAACTAGCGGGGGGGCCACCGGGGAGCTGTTTTTT.

The genes are TRBV6-6 and TRBJ2-3; the match to TRBD2 covers 11 bases. Trimming removed 4 bases from V and 4 bases from J; junction bases left unmatched: 7. The CDR3 contains 16 residues. Germline V gives CDR1 MNHNY, CDR2 SVGAGI (reference sequence). CDR3 nucleotide sequence: TGTGCCAGCAGTTCCCTAGCGGGAGGAGGACCAGATACGCAGTATTTT. This gives the protein CASSSLAGGGPDTQYF.

The chain combines TRBV13 with TRBJ2-7, with a tentative D call TRBD1 (6 bases). V dropped 5 bases and J dropped 3 bases, with 23 bases sitting between them. Germline CDR1 is PRHDT and CDR2 is FYEKMQ (reference sequence). There are 17 residues in the CDR3. CDR3 in DNA: TGTGCCAGCAGCCCGACCTTTCAATTCAGGGGAAACTACGAGCAGTACTTC. Its translation is CASSPTFQFRGNYEQYF.

The count of this clone is one. The CDR3 protein is CASSLEQGSFNYGYTF. The DNA for the CDR3 is TGTGCCAGCAGCTTGGAACAGGGGAGTTTTAACTATGGCTACACCTTC. The chain couples TRBV5-6 to TRBJ1-2, with 7 positions matching TRBD1. V gave up 0 bases and J gave up 1 base; unmatched junction bases: 6. This CDR3 contains 16 residues. Germline V gives CDR1 SGHDT, CDR2 YYEEEE.

This chain uses TRBV5-1 with TRBJ2-1; 8 nucleotides agree with TRBD1. The CDR3 is 15 residues long. The germline V gene encodes CDR1 SGHRS and CDR2 YFSETQ. The V segment lost 2 bases and the J segment 4 bases; nucleotides outside the gene matches: 5. CDR3 in DNA: TGCGCCAGCAGCTTCGGACAGGGAAAGTACAATGAGCAGTTCTTC. This gives the protein CASSFGQGKYNEQFF.

This clone was seen a few times. The chain couples TRBV29-1 to TRBJ2-2, with 9 bases matching TRBD1. Germline assignment: CDR1 SQVTM and CDR2 ANQGSEA. J was trimmed by 5 bases and V by 5 bases; bases with no gene match: 3. CDR3 length equals 13 residues. Written as DNA, the CDR3 is TGCAGCGTTTCCGGGACAGGGACCGGGGAGCTGTTTTTT. Its translation: CSVSGTGTGELFF.

The chain couples TRBV10-3 to TRBJ2-7, with D possibly being TRBD1 (7 bases). CDR1 and CDR2 (germline): ENHRY, SYGVKD. V was cut by 1 base and J by 3 bases, with 19 bases left in between. The CDR3 is made up of 17 amino acids. CDR3 sequence (DNA): TGTGCCATCAGTGAGTTGCCTCAGGGGGGTCGAGGCTACGAGCAGTACTTC. Translation gives CAISELPQGGRGYEQYF.